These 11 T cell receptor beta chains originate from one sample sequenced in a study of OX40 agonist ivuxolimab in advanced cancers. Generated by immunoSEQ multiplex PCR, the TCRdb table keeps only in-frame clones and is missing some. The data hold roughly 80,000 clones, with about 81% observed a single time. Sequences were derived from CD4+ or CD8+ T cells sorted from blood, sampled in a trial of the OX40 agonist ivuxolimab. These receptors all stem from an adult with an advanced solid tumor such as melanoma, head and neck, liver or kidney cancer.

Written as DNA, the CDR3 is TGTGCCAGCCCCTACGGTAGGGAGCAGTACTTC. Protein: CASPYGREQYF. The chain combines TRBV6-5 with TRBJ2-7; D unresolved. Trimming shortened V by 8 bases and J by 7 bases, and 12 bases separated the two germline ends. The CDR3 is 11 amino acids. From germline, CDR1 is MNHEY and CDR2 SVGAGI.

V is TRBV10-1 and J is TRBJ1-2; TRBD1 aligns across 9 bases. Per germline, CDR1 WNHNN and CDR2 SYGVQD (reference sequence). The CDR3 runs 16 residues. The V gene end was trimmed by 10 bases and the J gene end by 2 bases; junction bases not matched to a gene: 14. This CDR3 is CATKNPTDRGNYGYTF. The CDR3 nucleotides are TGCGCCACCAAAAACCCCACCGACAGGGGGAACTATGGCTACACCTTC.

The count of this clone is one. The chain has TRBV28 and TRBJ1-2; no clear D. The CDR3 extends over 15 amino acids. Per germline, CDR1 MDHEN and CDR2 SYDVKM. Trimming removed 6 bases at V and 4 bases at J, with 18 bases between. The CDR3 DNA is TGTGCCAGCAGCCCACCCCAAGGCGACCTCTATGGCTACACCTTC. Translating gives CASSPPQGDLYGYTF.

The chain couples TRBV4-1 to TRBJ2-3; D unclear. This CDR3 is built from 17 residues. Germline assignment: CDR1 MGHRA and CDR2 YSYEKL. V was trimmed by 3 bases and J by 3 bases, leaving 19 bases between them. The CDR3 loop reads CASSHLAGRLLTDTQYF. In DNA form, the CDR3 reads TGCGCCAGCAGCCACTTGGCCGGACGGCTATTAACAGATACGCAGTATTTT.

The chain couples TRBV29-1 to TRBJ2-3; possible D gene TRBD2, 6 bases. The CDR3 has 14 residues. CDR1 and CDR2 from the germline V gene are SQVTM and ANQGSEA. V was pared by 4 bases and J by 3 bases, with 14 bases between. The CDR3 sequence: CSVGGLRGTDTQYF. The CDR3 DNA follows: TGCAGCGTTGGGGGACTTAGAGGGACAGATACGCAGTATTTT.

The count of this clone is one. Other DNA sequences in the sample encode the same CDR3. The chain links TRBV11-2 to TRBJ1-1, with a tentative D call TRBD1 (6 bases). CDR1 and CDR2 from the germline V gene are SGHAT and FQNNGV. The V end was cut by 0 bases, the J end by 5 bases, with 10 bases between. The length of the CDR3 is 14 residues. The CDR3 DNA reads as TGTGCCAGCAGCTTAGAAGGAGGGGGGACTGAAGCTTTCTTT. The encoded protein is CASSLEGGGTEAFF.

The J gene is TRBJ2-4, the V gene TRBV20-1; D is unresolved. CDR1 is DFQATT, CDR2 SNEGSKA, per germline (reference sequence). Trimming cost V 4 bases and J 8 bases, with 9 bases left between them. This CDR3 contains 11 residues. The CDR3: CSAISYDIQYF. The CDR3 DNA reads TGCAGTGCTATAAGCTACGACATTCAGTACTTC.

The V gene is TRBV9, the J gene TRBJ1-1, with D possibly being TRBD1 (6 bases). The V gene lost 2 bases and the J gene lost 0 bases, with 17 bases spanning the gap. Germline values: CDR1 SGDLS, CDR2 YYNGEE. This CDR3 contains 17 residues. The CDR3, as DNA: TGTGCCAGCAGCGTGGGGGGACATGGAAATATGAACACTGAAGCTTTCTTT. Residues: CASSVGGHGNMNTEAFF.

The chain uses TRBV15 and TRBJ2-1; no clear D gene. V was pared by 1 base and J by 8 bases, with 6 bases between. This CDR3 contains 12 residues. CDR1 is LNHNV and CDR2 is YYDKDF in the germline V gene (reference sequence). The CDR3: CATSRVRDEQFF. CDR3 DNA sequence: TGTGCCACCAGCAGAGTTAGAGATGAGCAGTTCTTC.

The CDR3 is CASSSGQGGNQPQHF. The CDR3 DNA reads as TGTGCCAGTAGTTCAGGACAGGGAGGCAATCAGCCCCAGCATTTT. The V call is TRBV19, the J call TRBJ1-5; 8 nucleotides align to TRBD1. Unmatched junction bases numbered 5, after V lost 5 bases and J lost 2 bases. The germline gives CDR1 LNHDA, CDR2 SQIVND (reference sequence). The CDR3 length is 15 residues.

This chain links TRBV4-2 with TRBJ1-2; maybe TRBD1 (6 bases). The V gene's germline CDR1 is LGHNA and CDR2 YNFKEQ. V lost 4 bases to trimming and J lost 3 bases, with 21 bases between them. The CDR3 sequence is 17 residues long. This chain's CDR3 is CASSPRGKGGMDYGYTF. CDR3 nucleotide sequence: TGTGCCAGCAGCCCCCGAGGCAAGGGGGGAATGGACTATGGCTACACCTTC.